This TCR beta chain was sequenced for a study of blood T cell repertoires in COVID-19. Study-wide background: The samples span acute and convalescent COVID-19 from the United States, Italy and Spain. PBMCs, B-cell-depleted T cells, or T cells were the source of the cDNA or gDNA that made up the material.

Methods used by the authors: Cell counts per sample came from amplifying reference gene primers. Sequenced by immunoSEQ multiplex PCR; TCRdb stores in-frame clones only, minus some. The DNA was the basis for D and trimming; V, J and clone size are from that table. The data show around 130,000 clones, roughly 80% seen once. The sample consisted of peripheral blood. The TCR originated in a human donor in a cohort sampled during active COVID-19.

The CDR3 sequence: CASSLEEGLAGGPYEQYF. CDR3 nucleotide sequence: TGTGCCAGCAGCTTAGAGGAGGGGCTAGCGGGAGGGCCCTACGAGCAGTACTTC. The rearrangement joins TRBV7-2 to TRBJ2-7; 12 bases line up with TRBD2. This CDR3 is built from 18 residues. Looked up from germline, CDR1 is SGHTA and CDR2 is FQGNSA. V shed 1 base, J shed 2 bases, and the junction held 9 bases outside the gene matches.